The clone carrying this TCR beta chain appeared many times. The target antigen is unknown. The CDR3 is 11 amino acids. V lost 4 bases, J lost 6 bases, and 4 bases lay in between. Germline CDR1 MDHEN, CDR2 SYDVKM. The sample is drawn from a study of metastatic and nonmetastatic thyroid tumors. In the authors' methods: A classifier of distant metastasis in papillary thyroid cancer was built from CDR3 differences (across clinicopathological groups). TCRdb re-clonotyped the PCR reads via MiXCR. The V and J calls follow TCRdb's processing rather than the paper's. Here the sample spans fewer than 100,000 clones, 15% being singletons. Study outcomes and limitations: A significant increase in TCR beta diversity was reportedly seen in malignant thyroid tumors relative to benign nodules, in blood and tumor.

Each patient came to thyroid surgery without any prior treatment (of any kind). The source is a female donor with papillary thyroid cancer or a benign thyroid nodule (not recorded which). Some clones in this sample may be carry-over from other donors' samples. The sample was blood. The chain combines TRBV28 with TRBJ1-5; D call uncertain. CDR3 sequence reads: CASSSVQPQHF. CDR3 coding DNA: TGTGCCAGCAGTTCCGTTCAGCCCCAGCATTTT.